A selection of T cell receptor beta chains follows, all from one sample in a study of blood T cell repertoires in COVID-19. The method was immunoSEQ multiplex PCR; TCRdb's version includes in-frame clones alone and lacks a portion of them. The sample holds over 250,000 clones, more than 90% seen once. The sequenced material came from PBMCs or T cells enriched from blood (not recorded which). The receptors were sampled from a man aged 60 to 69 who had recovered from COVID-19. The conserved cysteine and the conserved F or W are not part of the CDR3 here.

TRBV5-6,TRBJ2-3,ASSLQGETDTQY
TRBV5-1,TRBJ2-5,ASSLGGLAGGQETQY
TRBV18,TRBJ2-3,ASSPRRADTQY
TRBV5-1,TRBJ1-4,ASRTDNYNEKLF
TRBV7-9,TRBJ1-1,ASSLDSMNTEAF
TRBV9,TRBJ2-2,ASSASRLAPGELF
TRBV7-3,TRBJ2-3,ASSPGQGRRGDTQY
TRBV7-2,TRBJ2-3,ASSLRREGTQY
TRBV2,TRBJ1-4,ASSYERTGANEKLF
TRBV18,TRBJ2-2,ASSPTANTGELF
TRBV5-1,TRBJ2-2,ASSFPTGSANTGELF
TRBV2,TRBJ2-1,ASSVLGGTGLYNEQF
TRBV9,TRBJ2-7,ASSVSGGAHYEQY
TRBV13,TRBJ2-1,ASSASGRARSVEQF
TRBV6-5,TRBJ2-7,ASTSDRVREQY
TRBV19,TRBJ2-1,ASSNPGLANEQF
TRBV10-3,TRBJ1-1,AISTGARTEAF
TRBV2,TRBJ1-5,ASSDGGRQPQH
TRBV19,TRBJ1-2,ASRQGLGGYT
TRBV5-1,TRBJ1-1,ASSLAQGNTEAF
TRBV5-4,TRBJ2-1,ASSLETSGNNEQF
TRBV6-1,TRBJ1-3,ASSDTPRRTLRIY
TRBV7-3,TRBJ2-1,ASSLGGPSGNEQF
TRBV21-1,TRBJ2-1,ASSERTSGRVGPVMVSNEQF
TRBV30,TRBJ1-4,AWRGGAANEKLF
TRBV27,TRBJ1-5,ASSLVGGQPQH
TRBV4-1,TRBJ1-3,ASSQEASASGNTIY